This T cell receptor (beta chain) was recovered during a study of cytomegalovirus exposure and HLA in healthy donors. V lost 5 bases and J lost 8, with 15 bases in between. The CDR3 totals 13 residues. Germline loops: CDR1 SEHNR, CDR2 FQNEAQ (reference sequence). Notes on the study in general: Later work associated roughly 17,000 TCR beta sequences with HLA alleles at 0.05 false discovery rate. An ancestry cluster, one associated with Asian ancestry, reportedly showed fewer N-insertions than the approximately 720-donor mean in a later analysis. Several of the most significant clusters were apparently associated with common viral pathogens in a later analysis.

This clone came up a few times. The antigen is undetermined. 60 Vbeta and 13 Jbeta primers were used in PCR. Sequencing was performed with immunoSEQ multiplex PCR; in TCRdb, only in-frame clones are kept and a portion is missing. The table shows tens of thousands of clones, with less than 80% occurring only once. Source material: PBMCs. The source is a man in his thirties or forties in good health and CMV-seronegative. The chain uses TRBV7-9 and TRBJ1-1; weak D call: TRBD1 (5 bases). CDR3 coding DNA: TGTGCCAGCAGCCTTCGACTTTCAGGGGAAGCTTTCTTT. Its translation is CASSLRLSGEAFF.